The T cell receptor (beta chain) under discussion was sequenced for a study of T-cell reconstitution after alpha-beta-depleted transplantation in children. Trimming removed 3 bases from V and 6 bases from J, with 8 bases in between. Germline-derived CDR1 and CDR2 are MRHNA and SNTAGT. There are 13 residues in the CDR3. The study, taken as a whole, reports: Reportedly, only several hundred clones from non-depleted graft cells drove alpha-beta T-cell counts at about two months. By one year post-transplant, T-cell counts and diversity largely arose from T cells that were newly produced.

Unique molecular identifiers were incorporated into the prepared TCRbeta library. TCRdb called the PCR reads again in MiXCR, with one record for every CDR3 protein. The profile shows some 440,000 distinct CDR3 sequences, about 17% of them singletons. This clonotype counts as medium-sized. Its antigen is as yet unknown. The source was PBMCs, mostly from graft donor cells, collected 360 days after TCRalphabeta/CD19-depleted stem cell transplant. This chain connects TRBV6-4 to TRBJ2-2, with no clear D. The origin of this receptor is a boy under two years old who had a stem cell transplant for Wiskott-Aldrich syndrome, so the T cells may come from the graft donor. CDR3 region: CASSEGSSGELFF. The DNA for the CDR3 is TGTGCCAGCAGTGAAGGCTCTTCCGGGGAGCTGTTTTTT.